This T cell receptor (beta chain) was identified during a study of response to subunit inactivated influenza vaccine. Regarding the study as a whole: The study's authors posited that every seasonal influenza vaccination enlists few new T cells.

Via MiXCR, TCRdb re-called the RT-PCR reads, giving one row per CDR3 protein. The data contain around 530,000 distinct CDR3 sequences, approximately 15% of them seen just once; the ten biggest clones take up less than 4%. This clonotype was seen repeatedly, ten times or more. Antigen specificity is unknown. Germline values: CDR1 DFQATT, CDR2 SNEGSKA (reference sequence). This CDR3 region has 10 residues. Trimming cost V 3 bases and J 3 bases, with 3 bases left between them. The origin of this receptor is a man aged 50 to 69 who received an inactivated influenza vaccine. The material sequenced was CD4+ T cells sorted from PBMCs, taken approximately 25 months after vaccination. The V gene is TRBV20-1, the J gene TRBJ2-7; D is uncertain. The DNA of the CDR3 is TGCAGTGCTAGCTTCTACGAGCAGTACTTC. This gives the protein CSASFYEQYF.